The 13 T cell receptor beta chains given below trace back to one sample, sequenced in a study of response to subunit inactivated influenza vaccine. One entry per CDR3 protein, called by TCRdb with MiXCR from the RT-PCR reads. Of about 800,000 distinct CDR3 sequences listed, approximately 22% are singletons. The source material was PBMCs from blood, sampled about 5 days after vaccination. Receptor source: a man between 50 and 59 years old who received an inactivated influenza vaccine.

Many counts were recorded for this clonotype. Germline is not matched at one junction end, which may reflect a read error. The J gene is TRBJ2-1, the V gene TRBV12-3 or TRBV12-4; the D is unclear. This CDR3 has 12 amino acids. CDR3 region: CASSSPGTTPVF. The CDR3 coding sequence is TGTGCCAGCAGTTCTCCCGGCACGACACCGGTCTTC.

This clonotype has a handful of counts. The J gene is TRBJ2-5, the V gene TRBV6-2 or TRBV6-3; TRBD1 matches at 8 bases. This CDR3 has 16 residues. The V gene end was trimmed by 0 bases and the J gene end by 2 bases; junction bases not matched to a gene: 5. CDR1 and CDR2 (germline): MNHEY, SVGEGT. As DNA, the CDR3 is TGTGCCAGCAGTTACTCCCGGACAGGGAAGCAAGAGACCCAGTACTTC. Translating it yields CASSYSRTGKQETQYF.

This clonotype was seen many times. The chain uses TRBV12-3 or TRBV12-4 and TRBJ1-6; D might be TRBD1 (6 bases). CDR3 length: 15 residues. The ends were cut back, 3 bases at V and 6 bases at J, with 12 bases in the middle. In DNA form, the CDR3 reads TGTGCCAGCAGTTTTGGGACATCGGTTAATTCACCCCTCCACTTT. It encodes CASSFGTSVNSPLHF.

This clonotype has just a few counts. The V gene is TRBV4-3, the J gene TRBJ2-1; tentatively, D is TRBD1 (7 bases). Trimming took off 0 bases at V and 0 bases at J, with 15 bases between the two ends. In germline, CDR1 is LGHNA, CDR2 YSLEER. The CDR3 runs 18 residues. The CDR3 loop is CASSQDQGGWSSYNEQFF. In nucleotides, the CDR3 is TGCGCCAGCAGCCAAGATCAGGGGGGCTGGAGCTCCTACAATGAGCAGTTCTTC.

This clonotype has just a few counts. The gene calls are TRBV29-1 and TRBJ2-1, with 10 bases matching TRBD2. From germline, CDR1 is SQVTM and CDR2 ANQGSEA. The CDR3 totals 14 residues. With 6 bases clipped from V and 8 bases from J, the junction kept 10 bases outside the gene matches. CDR3 coding DNA: TGCAGCGTGCTCTCGAGGACTAGCGGAGATGAGCAGTTCTTC. As protein: CSVLSRTSGDEQFF.

The table lists this clonotype with many counts. This sequence joins TRBV27 and TRBJ2-1; TRBD1 matches at 8 bases. The CDR3 extends over 16 amino acids. J gave up 6 bases and V 4 bases, and 11 bases lay outside the gene matches. Looked up from germline, CDR1 is MNHEY and CDR2 is SMNVEV (reference sequence). The CDR3 DNA is TGTGCCAGCAGTTCCCTAGGACAGGGTGGGTTCAATGAGCAGTTCTTC. It specifies CASSSLGQGGFNEQFF.

CDR3 DNA sequence: TGTGCCAGCAGTCAGCCGGGACAGGGGGTGATTCAGCCCCAGCATTTT. This gives the protein CASSQPGQGVIQPQHF. The chain couples TRBV28 to TRBJ1-5; 11 positions match TRBD1. V gave up 5 bases and J gave up 6 bases; unmatched junction bases: 9. The length of the CDR3 is 16 residues. Per germline, CDR1 MDHEN and CDR2 SYDVKM. Full variable domain (outside the CDR3, taken from reference TRBV28 and TRBJ1-5): DVKVTQSSRYLVKRTGEKVFLECVQDMDHENMFWYRQDPGLGLRLIYFSYDVKMKEKGDIPEGYSVSREKKERFSLILESASTNQTSMYLCASSQPGQGVIQPQHFGDGTRLSIL.

The table lists this clonotype with a few counts. The J gene is TRBJ2-3, the V gene TRBV4-1; 10 bases are shared with TRBD2. This CDR3 is 15 amino acids long. The ends lost 0 bases at V and 5 bases at J; junction bases unmatched: 2. CDR1 and CDR2 from the germline V gene are MGHRA and YSYEKL. Here the CDR3 DNA reads TGCGCCAGCAGCCAAGAAGCTAGCGGGGGAGATACGCAGTATTTT. Translated, it gives CASSQEASGGDTQYF.

This sequence joins TRBV13 and TRBJ2-5, with TRBD2 matching 14 bases. Looked up from germline, CDR1 is PRHDT and CDR2 is FYEKMQ (reference sequence). The CDR3 has 19 residues. V lost 6 bases, J lost 5 bases, and 17 bases stayed unmatched. CDR3 DNA sequence: TGTGCCAGCAGAAGGTTTGGGACTAGCGGGGGACGGGCTGGGGAGACCCAGTACTTC. Residues: CASRRFGTSGGRAGETQYF. The full variable domain, in which reference TRBV13 and TRBJ2-5 provide the parts outside the CDR3, is AAGVIQSPRHLIKEKRETATLKCYPIPRHDTVYWYQQGPGQDPQFLISFYEKMQSDKGSIPDRFSAQQFSDYHSELNMSSLELGDSALYFCASRRFGTSGGRAGETQYFGPGTRLLVL.

This clonotype came up a few times. The rearrangement joins TRBV25-1 to TRBJ2-1; TRBD1 might be the D (6 bases). CDR1 is MGHDK and CDR2 is SYGVNS in the germline V gene. V lost 6 bases, J lost 6 bases, and 15 bases lay in between. The CDR3 consists of 14 residues. The CDR3 is CASRQTGLGNEQFF. CDR3 DNA: TGTGCCAGCAGACAAACAGGGTTGGGCAATGAGCAGTTCTTC.

This clonotype was observed a few times. The junction does not match germline at one end; this may be a read error. The chain links TRBV3-1 to TRBJ2-7; weak D call: TRBD2 (5 bases). From germline, CDR1 is LGHDT and CDR2 YNNKEL (reference sequence). This CDR3 has 16 residues. The CDR3 nucleotides read TGTGCCAGCAGTCAAGGGTCGGGGATTATCCCCTACGAGCAGTACTTC. Its translation: CASSQGSGIIPYEQYF.

The chain combines TRBV9 with TRBJ2-3; D gene uncertain. V was shortened by 1 base and J by 4 bases, with 10 bases between the two germline ends. There are 14 residues in the CDR3. The germline V gene encodes CDR1 SGDLS and CDR2 YYNGEE. CDR3 sequence: CASSVTSPADTQYF. Here the CDR3 DNA reads TGTGCCAGCAGCGTAACCAGTCCGGCAGATACGCAGTATTTT.

This clonotype was seen only a few times. The chain is built from TRBV12-3 or TRBV12-4 and TRBJ2-1, with D unclear. CDR3 length equals 15 residues. V shed 6 bases and J shed 4 bases, with 16 bases lying between them. The CDR3 DNA reads TGTGCCAGCAGGACGACTTTGGAGTTTTACAATGAGCAGTTCTTC. It is translated as CASRTTLEFYNEQFF.